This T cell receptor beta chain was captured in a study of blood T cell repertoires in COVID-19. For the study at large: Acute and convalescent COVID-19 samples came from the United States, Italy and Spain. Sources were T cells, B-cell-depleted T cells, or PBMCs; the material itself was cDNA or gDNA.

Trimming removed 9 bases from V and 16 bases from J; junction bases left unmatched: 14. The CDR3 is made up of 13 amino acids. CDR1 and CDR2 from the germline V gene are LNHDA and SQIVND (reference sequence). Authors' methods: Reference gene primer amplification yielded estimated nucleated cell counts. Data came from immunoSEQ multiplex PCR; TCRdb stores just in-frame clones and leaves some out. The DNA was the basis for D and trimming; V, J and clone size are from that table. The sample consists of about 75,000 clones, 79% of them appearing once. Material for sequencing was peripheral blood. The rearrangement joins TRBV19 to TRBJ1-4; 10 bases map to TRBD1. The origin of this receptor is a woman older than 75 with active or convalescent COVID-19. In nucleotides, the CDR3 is TGTGCCAGCCAGCAAGGGACAGGGGCTAAGGCGTTTTTT. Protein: CASQQGTGAKAFF.